This TCR beta chain was retrieved from a study of cytomegalovirus exposure and HLA in healthy donors. The PCR ran on 60 Vbeta and 13 Jbeta primers. The data were produced by immunoSEQ multiplex PCR, yet TCRdb's version contains in-frame clones alone and is incomplete. Among 150,000 to 200,000 clones listed, roughly 84% were seen once. Trimming took off 5 bases at V and 0 bases at J, with 10 bases between the two ends. CDR1 and CDR2 (germline): SQVTM, ANQGSEA. This CDR3 spans 14 amino acids. This receptor was taken from a girl under three years old in good health and CMV-seronegative. The sample comprised PBMCs. The chain has TRBV29-1 and TRBJ2-2, with a possible D match to TRBD2 (5 bases). CDR3 coding DNA: TGCAGCGTTCTTGCGGGTTCGAACACCGGGGAGCTGTTTTTT. It yields the protein CSVLAGSNTGELFF.